The present entry profiles one T cell receptor (beta chain) with its context. Its antigen remains unknown. The use of a sample-barcoded 5' primer and a J-beta primer mix characterized a second PCR of about 7 to 12 cycles. MiXCR, run by TCRdb on the 5' RACE reads, gives a single entry per CDR3 protein. Of 1.5 million to 2 million distinct CDR3 sequences listed, around half were seen once; the top ten hold 2% to 2.5%. These data originate in a study of blood T cells in healthy people across ages. Study results and limitations: Samples with more naive T cells showed higher observed beta diversity. For the donors, CMV status was unknown and possibly confounded expanded clonotype changes.

Germline CDR1 is MNHEY and CDR2 is SVGAGI. V gave up 2 bases and J gave up 3 bases, with 7 bases separating them. The CDR3 consists of 13 residues. The chain couples TRBV6-5 to TRBJ1-1; no definite D call. Source material: blood. This receptor was taken from a woman between 35 and 50 years old in good health. The CDR3 DNA is TGTGCCAGCAGTTACGAAGCGGACACTGAAGCTTTCTTT. Translation gives CASSYEADTEAFF.